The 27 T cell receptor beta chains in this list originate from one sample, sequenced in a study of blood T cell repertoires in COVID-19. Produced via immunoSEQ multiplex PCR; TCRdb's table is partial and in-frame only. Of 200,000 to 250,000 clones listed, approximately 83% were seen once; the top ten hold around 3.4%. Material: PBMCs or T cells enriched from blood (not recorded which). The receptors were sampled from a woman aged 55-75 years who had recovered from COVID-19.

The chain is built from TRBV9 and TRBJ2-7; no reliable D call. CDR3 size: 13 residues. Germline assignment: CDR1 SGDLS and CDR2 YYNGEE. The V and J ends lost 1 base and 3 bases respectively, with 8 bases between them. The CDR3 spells CASSVSENYEQYF. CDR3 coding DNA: TGTGCCAGCAGCGTATCCGAGAACTACGAGCAGTACTTC. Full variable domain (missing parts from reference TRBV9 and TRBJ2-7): DSGVTQTPKHLITATGQRVTLRCSPRSGDLSVYWYQQSLDQGLQFLIQYYNGEERAKGNILERFSAQQFPDLHSELNLSSLELGDSALYFCASSVSENYEQYFGPGTRLTVT.

Here the CDR3 DNA reads TGTGCCAGCAGCCCCTATCTCGGCACCGGGGAGCTGTTTTTT. It is translated as CASSPYLGTGELFF. This rearrangement joins TRBV7-3 to TRBJ2-2, with D hard to call. Trimming stripped 5 bases from V and 4 bases from J, with 11 bases between. Germline CDR1 and CDR2: SGHTA and FQGTGA. The length of the CDR3 is 14 residues.

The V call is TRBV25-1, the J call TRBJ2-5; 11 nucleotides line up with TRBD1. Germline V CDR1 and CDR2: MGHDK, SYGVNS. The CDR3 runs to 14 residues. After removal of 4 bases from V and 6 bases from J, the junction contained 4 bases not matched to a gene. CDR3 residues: CASSAGQGGKTQYF. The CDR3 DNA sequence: TGTGCCAGCAGTGCGGGACAGGGGGGGAAGACCCAGTACTTC.

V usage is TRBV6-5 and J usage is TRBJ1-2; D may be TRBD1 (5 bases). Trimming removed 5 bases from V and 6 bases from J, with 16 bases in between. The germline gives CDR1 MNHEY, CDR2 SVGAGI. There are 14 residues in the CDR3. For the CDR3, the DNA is TGTGCCAGCAGTACCAACGGGGGGGGTGATGGCTACACCTTC. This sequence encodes CASSTNGGGDGYTF.

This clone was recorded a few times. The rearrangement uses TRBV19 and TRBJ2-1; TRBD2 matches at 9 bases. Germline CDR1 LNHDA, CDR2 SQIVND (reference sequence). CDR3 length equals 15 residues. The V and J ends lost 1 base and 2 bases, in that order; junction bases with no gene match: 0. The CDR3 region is CASSIGGGAYNEQFF. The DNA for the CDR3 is TGTGCCAGTAGTATAGGCGGGGGGGCCTACAATGAGCAGTTCTTC. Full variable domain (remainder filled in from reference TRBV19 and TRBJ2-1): DGGITQSPKYLFRKEGQNVTLSCEQNLNHDAMYWYRQDPGQGLRLIYYSQIVNDFQKGDIAEGYSVSREKKESFPLTVTSAQKNPTAFYLCASSIGGGAYNEQFFGPGTRLTVL.

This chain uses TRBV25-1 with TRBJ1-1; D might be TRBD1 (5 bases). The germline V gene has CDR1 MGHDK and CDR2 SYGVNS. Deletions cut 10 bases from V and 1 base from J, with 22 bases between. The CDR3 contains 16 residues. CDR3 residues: CAIESAGRPRNTEAFF. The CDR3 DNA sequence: TGTGCCATTGAATCGGCAGGGCGCCCCAGGAACACTGAAGCTTTCTTT. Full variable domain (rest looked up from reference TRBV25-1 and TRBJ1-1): EADIYQTPRYLVIGTGKKITLECSQTMGHDKMYWYQQDPGMELHLIHYSYGVNSTEKGDLSSESTVSRIRTEHFPLTLESARPSHTSQYLCAIESAGRPRNTEAFFGQGTRLTVV.

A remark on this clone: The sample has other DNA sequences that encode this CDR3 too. The CDR3 sequence is CASSGQGNQPQHF. DNA for the CDR3: TGTGCCAGCAGCGGACAGGGTAATCAGCCCCAGCATTTT. This sequence joins TRBV12-3 or TRBV12-4 and TRBJ1-5; TRBD1 agrees at 8 bases. The CDR3 loop spans 13 amino acids. Trimming at V came to 6 bases and at J to 4 bases, leaving 2 bases not matched to a gene.

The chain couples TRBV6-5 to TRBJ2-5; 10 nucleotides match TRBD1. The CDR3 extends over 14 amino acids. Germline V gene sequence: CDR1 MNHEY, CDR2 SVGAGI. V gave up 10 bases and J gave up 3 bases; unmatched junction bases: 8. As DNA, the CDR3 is TGTGCCACCCGACAGGGGGCGGAAAAAGAGACCCAGTACTTC. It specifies CATRQGAEKETQYF.

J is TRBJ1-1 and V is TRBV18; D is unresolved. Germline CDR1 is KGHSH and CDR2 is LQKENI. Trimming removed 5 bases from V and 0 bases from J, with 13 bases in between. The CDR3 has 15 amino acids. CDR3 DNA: TGTGCCAGCTCATTAAAGGCAGACATGAACACTGAAGCTTTCTTT. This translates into CASSLKADMNTEAFF. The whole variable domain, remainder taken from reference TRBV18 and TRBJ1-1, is NAGVMQNPRHLVRRRGQEARLRCSPMKGHSHVYWYRQLPEEGLKFMVYLQKENIIDESGMPKERFSAEFPKEGPSILRIQQVVRGDSAAYFCASSLKADMNTEAFFGQGTRLTVV.

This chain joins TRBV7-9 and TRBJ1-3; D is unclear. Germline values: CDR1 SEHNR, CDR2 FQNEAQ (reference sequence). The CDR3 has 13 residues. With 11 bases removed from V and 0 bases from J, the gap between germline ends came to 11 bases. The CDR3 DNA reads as TGTGCCGGCCAGGTTGACTCTGGAAACACCATATATTTT. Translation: CAGQVDSGNTIYF.

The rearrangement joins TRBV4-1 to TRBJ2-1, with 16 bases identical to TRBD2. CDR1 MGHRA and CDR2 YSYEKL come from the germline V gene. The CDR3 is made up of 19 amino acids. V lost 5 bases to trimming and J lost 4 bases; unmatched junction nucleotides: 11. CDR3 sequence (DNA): TGCGCCAGCAGCGGTTACTCCGGGACTAGCGGGAGGGCTTACAATGAGCAGTTCTTC. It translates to CASSGYSGTSGRAYNEQFF.

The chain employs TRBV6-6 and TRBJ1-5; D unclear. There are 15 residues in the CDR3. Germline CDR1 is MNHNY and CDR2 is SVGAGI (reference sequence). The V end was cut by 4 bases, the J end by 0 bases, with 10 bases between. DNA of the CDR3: TGTGCCAGCAGTTTCTCCAGGTATAGCAATCAGCCCCAGCATTTT. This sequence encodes CASSFSRYSNQPQHF.

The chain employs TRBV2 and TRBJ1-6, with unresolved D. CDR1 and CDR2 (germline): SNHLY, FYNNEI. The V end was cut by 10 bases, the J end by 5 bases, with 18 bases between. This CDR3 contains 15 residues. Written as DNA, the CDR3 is TGTGCCACCTCCTTTGGGCGCCCTGATAATTCACCCCTCCACTTT. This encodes CATSFGRPDNSPLHF.

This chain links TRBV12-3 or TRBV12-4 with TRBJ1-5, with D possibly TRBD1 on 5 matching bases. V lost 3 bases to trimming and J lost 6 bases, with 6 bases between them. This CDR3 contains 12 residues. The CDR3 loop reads CASSFGAQPQHF. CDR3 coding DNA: TGTGCCAGCAGTTTTGGGGCTCAGCCCCAGCATTTT.

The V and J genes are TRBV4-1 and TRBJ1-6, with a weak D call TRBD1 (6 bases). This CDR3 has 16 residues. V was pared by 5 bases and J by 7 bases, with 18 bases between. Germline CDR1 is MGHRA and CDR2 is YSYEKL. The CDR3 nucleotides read TGCGCCAGCAGCAACTATGGCGGACAGAGGAATTCACCCCTCCACTTT. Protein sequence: CASSNYGGQRNSPLHF.

The CDR3 protein is CASSSTGWTQYF. The CDR3 DNA reads as TGTGCCAGCAGTTCCACCGGTTGGACCCAGTACTTC. The rearrangement uses TRBV27 and TRBJ2-5; D gene ambiguous. V was shortened by 4 bases and J by 7 bases, with 10 bases between the two germline ends. The CDR3 runs 12 residues. Germline V gives CDR1 MNHEY, CDR2 SMNVEV (reference sequence).

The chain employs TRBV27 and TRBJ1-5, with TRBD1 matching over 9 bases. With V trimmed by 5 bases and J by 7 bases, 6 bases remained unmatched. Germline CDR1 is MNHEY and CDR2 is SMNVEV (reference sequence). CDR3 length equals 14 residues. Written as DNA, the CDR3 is TGTGCCAGCAGTGTACAGGGGGCCAAACAGCCCCAGCATTTT. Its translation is CASSVQGAKQPQHF.

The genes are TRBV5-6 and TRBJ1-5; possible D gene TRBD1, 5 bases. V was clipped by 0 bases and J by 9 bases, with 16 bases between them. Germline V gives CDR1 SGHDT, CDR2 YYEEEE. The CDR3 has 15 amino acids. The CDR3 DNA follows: TGTGCCAGCAGCTTGGCCGGCAGCGGGAGGGGGCCCCAGCATTTT. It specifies CASSLAGSGRGPQHF.

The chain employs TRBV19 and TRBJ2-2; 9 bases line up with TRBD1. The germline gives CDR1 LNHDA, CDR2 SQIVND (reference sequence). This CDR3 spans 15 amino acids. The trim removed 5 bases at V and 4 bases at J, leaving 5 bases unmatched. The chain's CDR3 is CASSLGTGTTGELFF. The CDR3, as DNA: TGTGCCAGTAGTTTAGGGACAGGGACCACCGGGGAGCTGTTTTTT.

The CDR3 nucleotides are TGTGCCAGCAGCTCCGGTAGCGGGGGGGCATACGATACGCAGTATTTT. It yields the protein CASSSGSGGAYDTQYF. The genes are TRBV11-3 and TRBJ2-3, with 11 nucleotides matching TRBD2. CDR3 length equals 16 residues. Germline CDR1 SGHNT, CDR2 YENEEA. Trimming at V came to 4 bases and at J to 6 bases, leaving 9 bases not matched to a gene. The complete variable domain, with remaining parts taken from reference TRBV11-3 and TRBJ2-3, reads EAGVVQSPRYKIIEKKQPVAFWCNPISGHNTLYWYLQNLGQGPELLIRYENEEAVDDSQLPKDRFSAERLKGVDSTLKIQPAELGDSAVYLCASSSGSGGAYDTQYFGPGTRLTVL.

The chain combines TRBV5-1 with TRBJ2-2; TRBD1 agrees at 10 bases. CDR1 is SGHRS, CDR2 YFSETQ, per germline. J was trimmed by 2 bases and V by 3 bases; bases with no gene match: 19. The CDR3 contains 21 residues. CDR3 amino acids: CASSYNRDRGYQFLNTGELFF. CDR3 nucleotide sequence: TGCGCCAGCAGCTATAACCGGGACAGGGGATACCAATTTCTTAACACCGGGGAGCTGTTTTTT.

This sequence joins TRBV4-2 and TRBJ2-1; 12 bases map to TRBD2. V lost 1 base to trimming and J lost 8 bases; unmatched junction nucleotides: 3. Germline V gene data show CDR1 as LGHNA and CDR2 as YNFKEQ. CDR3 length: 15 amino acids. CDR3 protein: CASSQGLAGEDEQFF. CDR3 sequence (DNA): TGTGCCAGCAGCCAAGGACTAGCGGGAGAGGATGAGCAGTTCTTC.

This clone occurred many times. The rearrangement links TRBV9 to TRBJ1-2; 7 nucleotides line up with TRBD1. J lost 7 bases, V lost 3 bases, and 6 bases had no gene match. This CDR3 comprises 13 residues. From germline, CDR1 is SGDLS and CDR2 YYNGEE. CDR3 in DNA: TGTGCCAGCAGCGCAGGAGGGGGCCTTGGCTACACCTTC. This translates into CASSAGGGLGYTF.

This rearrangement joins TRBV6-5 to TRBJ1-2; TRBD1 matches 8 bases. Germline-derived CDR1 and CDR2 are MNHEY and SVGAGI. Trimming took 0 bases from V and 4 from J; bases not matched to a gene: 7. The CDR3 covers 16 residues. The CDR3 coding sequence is TGTGCCAGCAGTTACTCGAGGACAGGGTTCGGCTATGGCTACACCTTC. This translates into CASSYSRTGFGYGYTF.

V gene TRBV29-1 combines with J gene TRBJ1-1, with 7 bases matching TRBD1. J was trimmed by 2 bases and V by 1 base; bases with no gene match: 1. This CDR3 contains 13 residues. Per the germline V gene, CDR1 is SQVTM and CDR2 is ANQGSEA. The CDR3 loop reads CSVEGQGNTEAFF. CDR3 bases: TGCAGCGTTGAAGGACAGGGCAACACTGAAGCTTTCTTT.

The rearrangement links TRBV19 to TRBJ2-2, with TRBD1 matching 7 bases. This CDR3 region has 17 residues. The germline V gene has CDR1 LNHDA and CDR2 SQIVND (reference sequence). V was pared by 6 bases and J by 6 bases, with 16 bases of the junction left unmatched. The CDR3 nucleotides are TGTGCCAGTAGCCCAATCCGGACAGGTATAGGAGCCGGGGAGCTGTTTTTT. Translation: CASSPIRTGIGAGELFF.

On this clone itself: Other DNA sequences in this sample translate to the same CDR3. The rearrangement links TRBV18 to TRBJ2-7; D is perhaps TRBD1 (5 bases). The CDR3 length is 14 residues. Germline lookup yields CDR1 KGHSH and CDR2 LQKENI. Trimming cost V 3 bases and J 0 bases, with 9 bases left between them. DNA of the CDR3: TGTGCCAGCTCACCTACAGGTCCCTCCTACGAGCAGTACTTC. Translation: CASSPTGPSYEQYF.